Below are 4 T cell receptor beta chains sequenced from a single sample in a study of T cells expressing NK-cell markers. Reanalyzing the 5' RACE reads, TCRdb keeps one entry per CDR3 protein, without DNA. The sample data list about 540,000 distinct CDR3 sequences. The sequenced material came from blood T cells: a sorted CD56 or NKG2C T cell subset, CD4+ or CD8+ T cells, or bulk PBMC T cells (not recorded which). These receptors were collected from a man younger than 35 in good health.

V and J are TRBV4-1 and TRBJ1-2; absent DNA, TCRdb's TRBD1 call cannot be checked. This CDR3 has 15 amino acids. From germline, CDR1 is MGHRA and CDR2 YSYEKL. This CDR3 is CASSQEADRLYGYTF.

This chain links TRBV12-3 or TRBV12-4 with TRBJ1-5; checking the TCRdb D call of TRBD1 is not possible without DNA. The CDR3 is 14 amino acids. Here the CDR3 reads CASSQDRGLQPQHF.

V and J are TRBV5-1 and TRBJ2-4; TCRdb's D gene call, TRBD2, goes unchecked for lack of DNA. Germline lookup yields CDR1 SGHRS and CDR2 YFSETQ. CDR3 size: 13 residues. The CDR3 reads CASSLAGEFPPYF.

The rearrangement links TRBV7-2 to TRBJ2-7; TCRdb lists TRBD2, though no DNA is available to test this call. Germline V gives CDR1 SGHTA, CDR2 FQGNSA. The CDR3 covers 16 residues. CDR3 protein: CASSLVVYGGDYEQYF.